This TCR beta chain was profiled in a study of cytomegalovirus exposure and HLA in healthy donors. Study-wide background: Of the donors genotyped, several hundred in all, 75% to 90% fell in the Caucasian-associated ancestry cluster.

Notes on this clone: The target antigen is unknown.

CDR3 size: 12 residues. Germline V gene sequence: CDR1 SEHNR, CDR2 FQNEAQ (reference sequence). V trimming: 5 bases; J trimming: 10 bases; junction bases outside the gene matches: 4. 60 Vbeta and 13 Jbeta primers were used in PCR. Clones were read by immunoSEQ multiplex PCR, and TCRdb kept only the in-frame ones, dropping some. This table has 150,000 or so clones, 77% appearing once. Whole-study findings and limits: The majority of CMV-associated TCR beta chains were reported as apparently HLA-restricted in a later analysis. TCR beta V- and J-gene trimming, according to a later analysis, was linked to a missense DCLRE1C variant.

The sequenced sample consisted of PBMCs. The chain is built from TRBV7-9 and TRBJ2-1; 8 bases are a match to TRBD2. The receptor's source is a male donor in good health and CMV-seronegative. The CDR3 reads CASSGLADEQFF. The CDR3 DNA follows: TGTGCCAGCAGCGGACTAGCTGACGAGCAGTTCTTC. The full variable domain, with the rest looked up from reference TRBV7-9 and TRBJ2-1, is DTGVSQNPRHKITKRGQNVTFRCDPISEHNRLYWYRQTLGQGPEFLTYFQNEAQLEKSRLLSDRFSAERPKGSFSTLEIQRTEQGDSAMYLCASSGLADEQFFGPGTRLTVL.